This paragraph covers one T cell receptor (beta chain) sequence. PCR involved 60 Vbeta and 13 Jbeta primers. Sequenced by immunoSEQ multiplex PCR; TCRdb stores in-frame clones only, minus some. The sample includes about 93,000 clones, roughly four fifths of them seen just once. The sample comes from a study of cytomegalovirus exposure and HLA in healthy donors. The sample comprised PBMCs. The receptor was derived from a man aged 25-40 years in good health and CMV-seronegative.

The CDR3 nucleotides read TGTGCCAGCAGCGCGCAGGGGGCTAGGGAGACCCAGTACTTC. Translated, it gives CASSAQGARETQYF. The chain combines TRBV9 with TRBJ2-5; TRBD1 agrees at 8 bases. Trimming took 3 bases from V and 5 from J; bases not matched to a gene: 6. There are 14 residues in the CDR3. In germline, CDR1 is SGDLS, CDR2 YYNGEE. The full variable domain, in which reference TRBV9 and TRBJ2-5 provide the parts outside the CDR3, is DSGVTQTPKHLITATGQRVTLRCSPRSGDLSVYWYQQSLDQGLQFLIQYYNGEERAKGNILERFSAQQFPDLHSELNLSSLELGDSALYFCASSAQGARETQYFGPGTRLLVL.